These 31 T cell receptor beta chains originate from one sample sequenced in a study of blood T cell repertoires in COVID-19. Only in-frame clones appear in the TCRdb table, and some are missing; sequencing was by immunoSEQ multiplex PCR. The repertoire consists of about 240,000 clones, with roughly 86% occurring once and the leading ten covering just over 2.5%. The specimen sequenced was PBMCs or T cells enriched from blood (not recorded which). All receptors derive from a woman in her twenties or thirties with acute COVID-19.

The CDR3 sequence is CASSGTSGLYEQYF. The DNA of the CDR3 is TGTGCCAGCTCCGGGACTAGCGGGCTCTACGAGCAGTACTTC. This sequence joins TRBV18 and TRBJ2-7, with TRBD2 matching over 12 bases. Looked up from germline, CDR1 is KGHSH and CDR2 is LQKENI. J lost 3 bases, V lost 6 bases, and 3 bases had no gene match. The CDR3 sequence is 14 residues long.

The chain recombines TRBV12-5 with TRBJ2-2; 8 positions agree with TRBD1. Germline V CDR1 and CDR2: LGHNT, FRNRAP. V was pared by 6 bases and J by 5 bases, with 8 bases of the junction left unmatched. This CDR3 is 15 amino acids long. The CDR3 protein is CASGRDRGRTGELFF. The CDR3 region has the DNA TGTGCTAGTGGCCGCGACAGGGGAAGGACCGGGGAGCTGTTTTTT.

The chain couples TRBV4-1 to TRBJ1-2; 12 positions agree with TRBD1. CDR1 and CDR2 from the germline V gene are MGHRA and YSYEKL. The trim removed 0 bases at V and 7 bases at J, leaving 6 bases unmatched. The CDR3 loop spans 16 amino acids. The CDR3 region is CASSQDQGQGASGYTF. The CDR3 coding sequence is TGCGCCAGCAGCCAAGATCAGGGACAGGGGGCGAGTGGCTACACCTTC.

V usage is TRBV5-1 and J usage is TRBJ1-6; D gene ambiguous. V lost 0 bases and J 14 bases, leaving 15 bases between the germline ends. From germline, CDR1 is SGHRS and CDR2 YFSETQ. The CDR3 spans 14 residues. CDR3 region: CASSLAGLESTLHF. The CDR3 coding sequence is TGCGCCAGCAGCTTGGCCGGCTTGGAGTCCACCCTCCACTTT.

For the CDR3, the DNA is TGTGCAAGTCGCCCCAAGTGCAGGGCTATGGTGATGAACACTGAAGCTTTCTTT. As protein: CASRPKCRAMVMNTEAFF. V gene TRBV12-2 combines with J gene TRBJ1-1; TRBD1, as called in the table, went unchecked against the DNA. TRBV12-2 represents a pseudogene. CDR3 size: 18 residues.

The chain links TRBV12-3 or TRBV12-4 to TRBJ1-3; D is possibly TRBD1 (5 bases). V was trimmed by 8 bases and J by 0 bases, leaving 8 bases between them. There are 13 residues in the CDR3. The CDR3 protein is CASRGFSGNTIYF. CDR3 coding DNA: TGTGCCAGCCGGGGGTTCTCTGGAAACACCATATATTTT.

The V and J genes are TRBV4-3 and TRBJ1-1; D call uncertain. The V gene's germline CDR1 is LGHNA and CDR2 YSLEER. The V end was cut by 0 bases, the J end by 4 bases, with 18 bases between. The CDR3 runs 17 residues. The DNA for the CDR3 is TGCGCCAGCAGCCAAGAATGGAGAAGGGAGCTTCCCACTGAAGCTTTCTTT. Amino acid sequence: CASSQEWRRELPTEAFF.

CDR3 protein: CASSLGQVNTEAFF. The CDR3 DNA reads as TGTGCCAGCAGCTTGGGACAGGTGAACACTGAAGCTTTCTTT. The V call is TRBV5-6, the J call TRBJ1-1; maybe TRBD1 (6 bases). V shed 0 bases and J shed 0 bases, with 6 bases lying between them. There are 14 residues in the CDR3. Germline assignment: CDR1 SGHDT and CDR2 YYEEEE.

The rearrangement uses TRBV2 and TRBJ1-2; possible D gene TRBD1, 5 bases. This CDR3 is 14 amino acids long. V lost 4 bases, J lost 2 bases, and 11 bases lay in between. CDR1 is SNHLY, CDR2 FYNNEI, per germline. Here the CDR3 DNA reads TGTGCCAGCAGTGTACAGGTTCTAAACTATGGCTACACCTTC. It yields the protein CASSVQVLNYGYTF.

The chain combines TRBV25-1 with TRBJ1-3; D not certain. Germline lookup yields CDR1 MGHDK and CDR2 SYGVNS. The CDR3 is 16 amino acids. Trimming took 2 bases from V and 0 from J, leaving 11 bases between them. The CDR3 DNA sequence: TGTGCCAGCAGTGAACAAGAAAACTACTCTGGAAACACCATATATTTT. As protein: CASSEQENYSGNTIYF.

The chain recombines TRBV28 with TRBJ2-2; 8 bases fit TRBD1. The germline CDR1 and CDR2 sequences are MDHEN and SYDVKM. J was trimmed by 4 bases and V by 6 bases; bases with no gene match: 7. The CDR3 loop spans 15 amino acids. The DNA for the CDR3 is TGTGCCAGCAGCACAGGGGGTCAGGGCACCGGGGAGCTGTTTTTT. Translation: CASSTGGQGTGELFF.

The count of this clone is one. The CDR3: CASSRNNQGEAFF. The CDR3 coding sequence is TGTGCCAGCAGCCGCAACAATCAGGGTGAAGCTTTCTTT. The V and J genes are TRBV3-1 (or the pseudogene TRBV3-2) and TRBJ1-1; the D gene is possibly TRBD1 (5 bases). V lost 4 bases to trimming and J lost 7 bases, with 13 bases between them. Germline lookup yields CDR1 LGHDT and CDR2 YNNKEL (reference sequence). This CDR3 is built from 13 residues.

The rearrangement joins TRBV4-1 to TRBJ2-3, with 7 bases identical to TRBD1. The CDR3 length is 15 residues. The trim removed 1 base at V and 6 bases at J, leaving 7 bases unmatched. Per the germline V gene, CDR1 is MGHRA and CDR2 is YSYEKL. The CDR3 sequence: CASSQVGQGVDTQYF. DNA for the CDR3: TGCGCCAGCAGCCAAGTCGGCCAGGGGGTGGATACGCAGTATTTT.

This sequence joins TRBV4-1 and TRBJ1-2; TRBD1 agrees at 10 bases. The V segment lost 4 bases and the J segment 3 bases; nucleotides outside the gene matches: 2. This CDR3 comprises 14 residues. Germline V gives CDR1 MGHRA, CDR2 YSYEKL. The CDR3 DNA reads as TGCGCCAGCAGCCTTGGGACAGGGGACTATGGCTACACCTTC. Protein: CASSLGTGDYGYTF.

This sequence joins TRBV6-5 and TRBJ1-3; D gene uncertain. Germline CDR1 reads MNHEY; CDR2 reads SVGAGI. CDR3 length: 14 residues. Trimming cost V 10 bases and J 7 bases, with 20 bases left between them. The DNA of the CDR3 is TGTGCCACCCTGGACTCTCGCCTTGGTAACACCATATATTTT. As protein: CATLDSRLGNTIYF.

This clone was recorded once. DNA of the CDR3: TGTGCCAGTACCTGGGGGCTCAACTATGGCTACACCTTC. It specifies CASTWGLNYGYTF. The rearrangement links TRBV19 to TRBJ1-2; TRBD1 is a possible D gene (6 bases). The germline CDR1 and CDR2 sequences are LNHDA and SQIVND (reference sequence). CDR3 length equals 13 residues. Trimming stripped 7 bases from V and 2 bases from J, with 11 bases between.

The chain couples TRBV21-1 to TRBJ2-7; TRBD1 is the table's D call and was not checked against the DNA. TRBV21-1 is designated a pseudogene. This CDR3 spans 15 amino acids. This chain's CDR3 is CAPGDTGTGVGEQYF. CDR3 sequence (DNA): TGTGCCCCAGGGGACACCGGGACAGGGGTTGGCGAGCAGTACTTC.

The sample holds one count of this clone. The chain joins TRBV4-3 to TRBJ1-1; D not resolved. V was shortened by 1 base and J by 5 bases, with 14 bases between the two germline ends. CDR1 and CDR2 from the germline V gene are LGHNA and YSLEER. The CDR3 has 15 residues. This CDR3 reads CASSQGGGRKTEAFF. The CDR3, as DNA: TGCGCCAGCAGCCAAGGAGGCGGTAGAAAAACTGAAGCTTTCTTT.

Here the CDR3 DNA reads TGTGCCAGCTCACCCCGGGACTCAGATACGCAGTATTTT. It translates to CASSPRDSDTQYF. V is TRBV18 and J is TRBJ2-3; tentatively, D is TRBD2 (6 bases). This CDR3 spans 13 amino acids. Deletions cut 3 bases from V and 4 bases from J, with 8 bases between. Germline V gene lookup returns CDR1 KGHSH and CDR2 LQKENI.

The chain carries TRBV10-3 and TRBJ1-5; D remains unclear. CDR1 is ENHRY and CDR2 is SYGVKD in the germline V gene. V was clipped by 2 bases and J by 8 bases, with 19 bases between them. This CDR3 spans 16 amino acids. The chain's CDR3 is CAISEGYGSAEEPQHF. For the CDR3, the DNA is TGTGCCATCAGTGAGGGTTACGGGTCCGCGGAAGAGCCCCAGCATTTT.

The chain is built from TRBV27 and TRBJ2-1, with TRBD2 matching over 14 bases. V shed 3 bases, J shed 2 bases, and the junction held 6 bases outside the gene matches. The germline CDR1 and CDR2 sequences are MNHEY and SMNVEV (reference sequence). There are 18 residues in the CDR3. The CDR3 loop is CASSFWGLAGDTYNEQFF. The CDR3, as DNA: TGTGCCAGCAGTTTCTGGGGACTAGCGGGGGATACCTACAATGAGCAGTTCTTC.

The chain carries TRBV19 and TRBJ2-1; D is uncertain. The V gene lost 6 bases and the J gene lost 6 bases, with 24 bases spanning the gap. Germline V gives CDR1 LNHDA, CDR2 SQIVND (reference sequence). The CDR3 is 17 residues long. The CDR3 bases are TGTGCCAGTAGCCCCATATCGGGTCCTTTGGTCTCCAATGAGCAGTTCTTC. Its translation is CASSPISGPLVSNEQFF.

The chain recombines TRBV6-2 or TRBV6-3 with TRBJ1-5, with TRBD1 matching 7 bases. CDR3 size: 16 residues. The germline V gene has CDR1 MNHEY and CDR2 SVGEGT. V was pared by 5 bases and J by 3 bases, with 10 bases of the junction left unmatched. The CDR3 bases are TGTGCCAGCAGTATAGGGACAGAAGATTACAATCAGCCCCAGCATTTT. This gives the protein CASSIGTEDYNQPQHF.

The V gene is TRBV10-3, the J gene TRBJ1-5; 9 bases line up with TRBD1. This CDR3 is built from 15 residues. CDR1 and CDR2 from the germline V gene are ENHRY and SYGVKD. V shed 0 bases and J 4 bases; nucleotides not matched to a gene: 1. CDR3 residues: CAISESGTGNQPQHF. CDR3 sequence (DNA): TGTGCCATCAGTGAGTCGGGGACAGGGAATCAGCCCCAGCATTTT.

The chain employs TRBV11-3 and TRBJ1-1; D is unresolved. The CDR3 extends over 13 amino acids. The V gene's germline CDR1 is SGHNT and CDR2 YENEEA. V was shortened by 1 base and J by 2 bases, with 5 bases between the two germline ends. CDR3 amino acids: CASSLGTNTEAFF. CDR3 DNA: TGTGCCAGCAGCTTAGGGACTAACACTGAAGCTTTCTTT.

This rearrangement joins TRBV6-5 to TRBJ2-7, with 9 bases aligning to TRBD1. V dropped 7 bases and J dropped 5; count of bases not matched to a gene: 9. This CDR3 region has 14 residues. The germline V gene has CDR1 MNHEY and CDR2 SVGAGI. This chain's CDR3 is CASNKDRGGHEQYF. CDR3 nucleotide sequence: TGTGCCAGCAACAAGGACAGGGGCGGGCACGAGCAGTACTTC.

The V gene is TRBV7-6, the J gene TRBJ1-3; 7 positions match TRBD1. The CDR3 consists of 14 residues. V lost 4 bases, J lost 2 bases, and 2 bases stayed unmatched. Germline assignment: CDR1 SGHVS and CDR2 FNYEAQ. CDR3 in amino acids: CASSSDRAGNTIYF. The CDR3 DNA reads TGTGCCAGCAGCTCAGACAGGGCTGGAAACACCATATATTTT.

The rearrangement uses TRBV5-5 and TRBJ2-1; TRBD1 aligns across 8 bases. The CDR3 extends over 15 amino acids. V was pared by 3 bases and J by 2 bases, with 4 bases of the junction left unmatched. Germline V gene data show CDR1 as SGHKS and CDR2 as YYEKEE (reference sequence). The CDR3 here is CASSWSGGAYNEQFF. The CDR3, as DNA: TGTGCCAGCAGCTGGTCAGGGGGCGCCTACAATGAGCAGTTCTTC.

The CDR3 coding sequence is TGTGCCAGCAGTGTACAGGCGAACACCGGGGAGCTGTTTTTT. Protein: CASSVQANTGELFF. This chain uses TRBV2 with TRBJ2-2, with a possible D match to TRBD1 (5 bases). There are 14 residues in the CDR3. CDR1 and CDR2 from the germline V gene are SNHLY and FYNNEI. Between the trimmed V and J ends, which lost 4 bases and 0 bases, there was a span of 6 bases.

This clone was counted a single time. This chain links TRBV4-3 with TRBJ1-1, with D unclear. CDR3 length equals 14 residues. The V gene's germline CDR1 is LGHNA and CDR2 YSLEER. V dropped 0 bases and J dropped 3 bases, with 8 bases sitting between them. The DNA for the CDR3 is TGCGCCAGCAGCCAAGAACCGGGGTACACTGAAGCTTTCTTT. It encodes CASSQEPGYTEAFF.

V and J are TRBV14 and TRBJ2-2, with 7 bases fitting TRBD2. The V gene's germline CDR1 is SGHDN and CDR2 FVKESK. This CDR3 has 18 residues. V dropped 2 bases and J dropped 4; count of bases not matched to a gene: 13. The CDR3 here is CASSQQAHRGRVTGELFF. CDR3 nucleotide sequence: TGTGCCAGCAGCCAACAAGCTCACCGGGGGAGGGTCACCGGGGAGCTGTTTTTT. The full variable domain, with the rest looked up from reference TRBV14 and TRBJ2-2, is EAGVTQFPSHSVIEKGQTVTLRCDPISGHDNLYWYRRVMGKEIKFLLHFVKESKQDESGMPNNRFLAERTGGTYSTLKVQPAELEDSGVYFCASSQQAHRGRVTGELFFGEGSRLTVL.